The 27 T cell receptor beta chains presented below share a single source sample, sequenced in a study of T cells in Graves' hyperthyroidism and ophthalmopathy. RNA transcripts provided the source from which TCR beta CDR3 regions were amplified. First-round RT-PCR of the TCR CDR3 relied on the HTBI primer set. One entry per CDR3 protein, called by TCRdb with MiXCR from the multiplex PCR reads. The sample lists roughly 510,000 distinct CDR3 sequences; roughly 20% were seen once. Sequencing was carried out using blood. The receptors were sampled from a man between 18 and 29 years old with Graves' hyperthyroidism.

This clonotype was counted many times. The chain uses TRBV11-2 and TRBJ1-5; TRBD1 is a possible D gene (6 bases). V lost 3 bases and J lost 8, with 11 bases in between. The CDR3 covers 13 residues. From germline, CDR1 is SGHAT and CDR2 FQNNGV. The CDR3: CASSFTGREPQHF. The CDR3 nucleotides read TGTGCCAGCAGCTTTACAGGGAGGGAGCCCCAGCATTTT.

Notes on this clonotype: The junction differs from germline at one of its ends, possibly a read error. The chain is built from TRBV10-3 and TRBJ2-7, with 10 bases aligning to TRBD1. This CDR3 is 17 amino acids long. The germline V gene has CDR1 ENHRY and CDR2 SYGVKD. Written as DNA, the CDR3 is TGTGCCAGCAGTGAGTCCGCCCCCGGGACAGGGGTCTACGAGCAGTACTTC. Residues: CASSESAPGTGVYEQYF.

This clonotype was picked up many times. The chain uses TRBV6-1 and TRBJ1-6; the D is unclear. V lost 5 bases, J lost 9 bases, and 11 bases lay in between. From germline, CDR1 is MNHNS and CDR2 SASEGT. The CDR3 has 13 residues. CDR3 in amino acids: CASSQFAFSPLHF. DNA for the CDR3: TGTGCCAGCAGTCAGTTCGCTTTTTCACCCCTCCACTTT.

This clonotype was observed at least ten times. The CDR3 reads CASSWRGEAFF. The CDR3 DNA is TGTGCCAGCAGTTGGAGAGGGGAAGCTTTCTTT. The chain carries TRBV28 and TRBJ1-1; D not certain. The CDR3 sequence is 11 residues long. Trimming removed 4 bases from V and 8 bases from J, with 8 bases in between. CDR1 is MDHEN, CDR2 SYDVKM, per germline. The whole variable domain, filled in from reference TRBV28 and TRBJ1-1, reads DVKVTQSSRYLVKRTGEKVFLECVQDMDHENMFWYRQDPGLGLRLIYFSYDVKMKEKGDIPEGYSVSREKKERFSLILESASTNQTSMYLCASSWRGEAFFGQGTRLTVV.

The rearrangement links TRBV28 to TRBJ2-7, with unresolved D. Trimming cost V 3 bases and J 0 bases, with 12 bases left between them. The CDR3 runs 15 residues. Germline V CDR1 and CDR2: MDHEN, SYDVKM. The CDR3 protein is CASSFFPASSYEQYF. The CDR3 DNA sequence: TGTGCCAGCAGTTTCTTTCCTGCGAGCTCCTACGAGCAGTACTTC.

This clonotype was recorded many times. This sequence joins TRBV24-1 and TRBJ2-2, with D possibly TRBD1 on 7 matching bases. Trimming took off 3 bases at V and 3 bases at J, with 19 bases between the two ends. Germline V lookup: CDR1 KGHDR, CDR2 SFDVKD. The CDR3 runs 18 residues. The CDR3 protein is CATSDPPIQGGDTGELFF. Written as DNA, the CDR3 is TGTGCCACCAGTGATCCTCCTATCCAGGGGGGCGACACCGGGGAGCTGTTTTTT.

Concerning this clonotype itself: A much larger clone differs from this one at a single base, so this may be a read error. The chain carries TRBV30 and TRBJ1-2; D is ambiguous. The CDR3 runs to 10 residues. The germline CDR1 and CDR2 sequences are GTSNPN and SVGIG (reference sequence). The chain's CDR3 is CAWGRSGDTF. The CDR3 nucleotides read TGTGCCTGGGGTCGCTCTGGCGACACCTTC. The full variable domain, in which reference TRBV30 and TRBJ1-2 provide the parts outside the CDR3, is SQTIHQWPATLVQPVGSPLSLECTVEGTSNPNLYWYRQAAGRGLQLLFYSVGIGQISSEVPQNLSASRPQDRQFILSSKKLLLSDSGFYLCAWGRSGDTFGSGTRLTVV.

This clonotype was seen repeatedly, ten times or more. This chain joins TRBV6-1 and TRBJ2-2; TRBD2 aligns across 7 bases. The V gene end was trimmed by 4 bases and the J gene end by 7 bases; junction bases not matched to a gene: 15. The germline V gene encodes CDR1 MNHNS and CDR2 SASEGT. The CDR3 is 17 amino acids. Here the CDR3 reads CASSVRETAGLGGELFF. DNA for the CDR3: TGTGCCAGCAGTGTGAGGGAGACAGCGGGATTGGGCGGGGAGCTGTTTTTT.

This clonotype has ten or more counts. The chain employs TRBV29-1 and TRBJ1-1, with a possible D match to TRBD1 (5 bases). Germline V gene lookup returns CDR1 SQVTM and CDR2 ANQGSEA. Trimming took 2 bases from V and 5 from J, leaving 12 bases between them. CDR3 length: 13 amino acids. The CDR3 protein is CSVEFRGGTEAFF. The CDR3 DNA reads as TGCAGCGTTGAATTTCGGGGGGGGACTGAAGCTTTCTTT.

This clonotype was counted at least ten times. CDR3 region: CASRRTTGPDGYTF. The CDR3 DNA sequence: TGTGCCAGCAGGCGGACGACAGGTCCAGATGGCTACACCTTC. The V gene is TRBV27, the J gene TRBJ1-2; tentatively, D is TRBD1 (6 bases). Germline V gene sequence: CDR1 MNHEY, CDR2 SMNVEV (reference sequence). This CDR3 has 14 amino acids. Trimming removed 6 bases from V and 6 bases from J, with 17 bases in between.

This clonotype showed up many times. This chain connects TRBV20-1 to TRBJ1-1, with unresolved D. The CDR3 runs 12 residues. Deletions cut 2 bases from V and 2 bases from J, with 6 bases between. Germline-derived CDR1 and CDR2 are DFQATT and SNEGSKA (reference sequence). The CDR3 here is CSARSGNTEAFF. CDR3 bases: TGCAGTGCTAGATCGGGAAACACTGAAGCTTTCTTT.

This clonotype was counted at least ten times. The V gene is TRBV6-5, the J gene TRBJ1-1, with D perhaps TRBD1 (6 bases). V lost 2 bases to trimming and J lost 4 bases, with 8 bases between them. The V gene's germline CDR1 is MNHEY and CDR2 SVGAGI. The CDR3 contains 13 residues. In DNA form, the CDR3 reads TGTGCCAGCAGTTACACCAGGGGCACTGAAGCTTTCTTT. Translating it yields CASSYTRGTEAFF.

This clonotype came up a few times. The rearrangement joins TRBV20-1 to TRBJ2-2, with 11 bases matching TRBD2. Germline-derived CDR1 and CDR2 are DFQATT and SNEGSKA (reference sequence). V was clipped by 2 bases and J by 4 bases; unmatched bases: 6. This CDR3 has 16 residues. The CDR3 DNA reads TGCAGTGCTAGAAAAATACTAGCGGGGGCCACCGGGGAGCTGTTTTTT. It encodes CSARKILAGATGELFF.

This clonotype was seen many times. The J gene is TRBJ1-1, the V gene TRBV6-5, with 9 bases lining up with TRBD1. The CDR3 contains 17 residues. J gave up 0 bases and V 6 bases, and 11 bases lay outside the gene matches. Germline loops: CDR1 MNHEY, CDR2 SVGAGI. The CDR3 region is CASSYKLQGALNTEAFF. Here the CDR3 DNA reads TGTGCCAGCAGCTACAAGCTACAGGGGGCCCTGAACACTGAAGCTTTCTTT.

This clonotype occurred many times. V gene TRBV20-1 combines with J gene TRBJ2-5, with 9 bases identical to TRBD2. Germline CDR1 and CDR2: DFQATT and SNEGSKA (reference sequence). J gave up 5 bases and V 0 bases, and 7 bases lay outside the gene matches. The CDR3 is 15 residues long. The CDR3 loop is CSARETLAGTETQYF. In nucleotides, the CDR3 is TGCAGTGCTAGAGAGACGCTAGCGGGGACCGAGACCCAGTACTTC.

J is TRBJ1-1 and V is TRBV29-1; D call uncertain. Germline V CDR1 and CDR2: SQVTM, ANQGSEA. The V end lost 5 bases, the J end lost 3 bases, and 10 bases lay between the germline ends. The CDR3 runs to 12 residues. CDR3 in amino acids: CSVLGADTEAFF. DNA of the CDR3: TGCAGCGTTCTTGGAGCGGACACTGAAGCTTTCTTT.

The table lists this clonotype with many counts. The chain has TRBV24-1 and TRBJ1-1; D is undetermined. Germline CDR1 and CDR2: KGHDR and SFDVKD. The V gene lost 4 bases and the J gene lost 7 bases, with 6 bases spanning the gap. The CDR3 totals 11 residues. This CDR3 reads CATSDSVEAFF. The CDR3 nucleotides read TGTGCCACCAGTGACAGCGTTGAAGCTTTCTTT.

This clonotype was seen at least ten times. The rearrangement uses TRBV6-1 and TRBJ2-7, with D unclear. CDR1 and CDR2 from the germline V gene are MNHNS and SASEGT. This CDR3 spans 13 amino acids. Trimming pared 3 bases from V and 7 bases from J, leaving 13 bases between. CDR3 sequence: CASSDFLPWEQYF. CDR3 DNA: TGTGCCAGCAGTGATTTCTTACCGTGGGAGCAGTACTTC.

The chain uses TRBV6-5 and TRBJ1-2, with TRBD1 identical over 7 bases. Trimming removed 7 bases from V and 6 bases from J; junction bases left unmatched: 8. Germline CDR1 and CDR2: MNHEY and SVGAGI. This CDR3 comprises 13 residues. CDR3 coding DNA: TGTGCCAGCACTTCCGGGACAGCTCATGGCTACACCTTC. Protein product: CASTSGTAHGYTF.

This clonotype was observed many times. The chain has TRBV28 and TRBJ1-1; D uncertain. Germline V gene data show CDR1 as MDHEN and CDR2 as SYDVKM. V gave up 2 bases and J gave up 0 bases, with 10 bases separating them. This CDR3 contains 15 residues. The CDR3 DNA reads TGTGCCAGCAGTTTAGGGCGGCGGGTGAACACTGAAGCTTTCTTT. The encoded protein is CASSLGRRVNTEAFF.

The rearrangement uses TRBV4-1 and TRBJ1-2; D gene ambiguous. Per the germline V gene, CDR1 is MGHRA and CDR2 is YSYEKL. The CDR3 totals 15 residues. Trimming took 4 bases from V and 6 from J, leaving 18 bases between them. In DNA form, the CDR3 reads TGCGCCAGCAGCCCCGGAGGCGGGGATCCCGATGGCTACACCTTC. Its translation is CASSPGGGDPDGYTF.

The table lists this clonotype with many counts. The chain recombines TRBV6-2 or TRBV6-3 with TRBJ2-5; 7 nucleotides align to TRBD2. The CDR3 consists of 13 residues. The J segment lost 6 bases and the V segment lost 5 bases, leaving 6 bases of the junction unmatched. Germline lookup yields CDR1 MNHEY and CDR2 SVGEGT. The chain's CDR3 is CASSPPTSKTQYF. CDR3 bases: TGTGCCAGCAGTCCGCCGACTAGCAAGACCCAGTACTTC.

This clonotype was seen many times. In nucleotides, the CDR3 is TGTGCCAGCAGTGACAGGGGGGATACTGAAGCTTTCTTT. This gives the protein CASSDRGDTEAFF. V and J are TRBV6-1 and TRBJ1-1, with 7 bases fitting TRBD1. CDR1 MNHNS and CDR2 SASEGT come from the germline V gene. J lost 5 bases, V lost 3 bases, and 3 bases had no gene match. There are 13 residues in the CDR3.

This clonotype was counted many times. This chain links TRBV28 with TRBJ1-1; D unresolved. The CDR3 covers 12 residues. V lost 2 bases, J lost 11 bases, and 12 bases lay in between. Germline values: CDR1 MDHEN, CDR2 SYDVKM. The DNA of the CDR3 is TGTGCCAGCAGTTTAGACTGGGGAAAGGCTTTCTTT. Translation: CASSLDWGKAFF. The full variable domain, rest sourced from reference TRBV28 and TRBJ1-1, is DVKVTQSSRYLVKRTGEKVFLECVQDMDHENMFWYRQDPGLGLRLIYFSYDVKMKEKGDIPEGYSVSREKKERFSLILESASTNQTSMYLCASSLDWGKAFFGQGTRLTVV.

This clonotype has a count of ten or more. V and J are TRBV5-1 and TRBJ1-3; 7 nucleotides line up with TRBD1. V lost 4 bases to trimming and J lost 2 bases; unmatched junction nucleotides: 3. The germline V gene has CDR1 SGHRS and CDR2 YFSETQ. This CDR3 has 14 residues. This chain's CDR3 is CASSHGQAGNTIYF. In nucleotides, the CDR3 is TGCGCCAGCAGCCACGGACAGGCTGGAAACACCATATATTTT.

This clonotype was seen more than once but under ten times. This chain joins TRBV4-1 and TRBJ1-5; tentative D call: TRBD1 (6 bases). Germline V gives CDR1 MGHRA, CDR2 YSYEKL. Deletions cut 1 base from V and 7 bases from J, with 14 bases between. CDR3 size: 15 residues. CDR3 residues: CASSQGQGTGQPQHF. CDR3 bases: TGCGCCAGCAGCCAAGGGCAGGGGACGGGGCAGCCCCAGCATTTT.

This clonotype was detected ten times or more. The chain links TRBV6-2 or TRBV6-3 to TRBJ1-1, with 7 bases that match TRBD1. In germline, CDR1 is MNHEY, CDR2 SVGEGT. The CDR3 sequence is 18 residues long. V was clipped by 0 bases and J by 6 bases; unmatched bases: 16. The CDR3 DNA follows: TGTGCCAGCAGTTACTCGGTGTACTCTAACAGGGGAATGTCTGAAGCTTTCTTT. It codes for CASSYSVYSNRGMSEAFF.